This T cell receptor beta chain was obtained from a study of OX40 agonist ivuxolimab in advanced cancers. Study details: The treatment was a fully human IgG2 OX40 agonist, ivuxolimab.

The assay was immunoSEQ multiplex PCR, and TCRdb's table has in-frame clones only and misses some. The data show about 86,000 clones, about 89% seen once. On this clone: Its antigen is as yet unknown.

Whole-study results and caveats: Nonresponders included some who also had low normalized T-cell clonal expansion. With doses of 0.1 to 3.0 mg/kg, CD4+ and CD8+ blood T cells had undergone clonal expansion by week 6.

Sequenced here: CD4+ or CD8+ T cells sorted from blood, sampled in a trial of the OX40 agonist ivuxolimab. The source is an adult with an advanced solid tumor such as melanoma, head and neck, liver or kidney cancer.

CDR3 residues: CASSLATQETQYF. In DNA, the CDR3 is TGTGCCAGCAGCTTAGCAACACAAGAGACCCAGTACTTC. This sequence joins TRBV7-9 and TRBJ2-5; D is unresolved. V was shortened by 0 bases and J by 2 bases, with 4 bases between the two germline ends. Germline values: CDR1 SEHNR, CDR2 FQNEAQ (reference sequence). The CDR3 loop spans 13 amino acids.